The rows below give T cell receptor beta chains drawn from one sample of a study of cytomegalovirus exposure and HLA in healthy donors. Clones were read by immunoSEQ multiplex PCR, and TCRdb kept only the in-frame ones, dropping some. The table has about 240,000 clones, about 90% seen once. Sequenced sample: PBMCs. The receptor set was obtained from a woman in her 30s in good health and CMV-seropositive. The CDR3 runs from the conserved cysteine through the conserved F or W. Fields, in order: CDR3 protein, CDR3 DNA, D gene, clone size, J gene, V gene. A D gene is named only where the DNA matches it firmly. The size field is filled for only some rows; it gives once, few, many or a size class.

CDR3: CASSLNWMGTGNQYF; DNA: TGTGCCAGCAGCTTAAATTGGATGGGTACGGGGAACCAGTACTTC; D: -; size: once; J: TRBJ2-5; V: TRBV11-2
CDR3: CASSEEMGRGQPQHF; DNA: TGTGCCAGCAGTGAAGAGATGGGTCGCGGGCAGCCCCAGCATTTT; D: -; size: few; J: TRBJ1-5; V: TRBV6-1
CDR3: CAWTIMNTEAFF; DNA: TGTGCCTGGACCATCATGAACACTGAAGCTTTCTTT; D: -; size: few; J: TRBJ1-1; V: TRBV30
CDR3: CASSQGTGGQGSYEQYF; DNA: TGTGCCAGCAGCCAAGGGACAGGGGGGCAAGGCTCCTACGAGCAGTACTTC; D: TRBD1; size: -; J: TRBJ2-7; V: TRBV7-9
CDR3: CAWSRTDTQYF; DNA: TGTGCCTGGAGCCGGACAGATACGCAGTATTTT; D: -; size: -; J: TRBJ2-3; V: TRBV30
CDR3: CASRMSTGVMNTEAFF; DNA: TGTGCCAGCAGAATGTCCACAGGGGTAATGAACACTGAAGCTTTCTTT; D: TRBD1; size: -; J: TRBJ1-1; V: TRBV5-4
CDR3: CSVGQRGSGANVLTF; DNA: TGCAGCGTGGGGCAACGGGGGTCTGGGGCCAACGTCCTGACTTTC; D: -; size: -; J: TRBJ2-6; V: TRBV29-1
CDR3: CASSLMGVPNYGYTF; DNA: TGTGCCAGCAGCTTGATGGGCGTCCCTAACTATGGCTACACCTTC; D: -; size: -; J: TRBJ1-2; V: TRBV5-4
CDR3: CASATSGQPTQYF; DNA: TGTGCCAGCGCAACTAGCGGGCAGCCCACCCAGTACTTC; D: TRBD2; size: -; J: TRBJ2-5; V: TRBV28
CDR3: CAISEGGQGYQPQHF; DNA: TGTGCCATCAGTGAAGGTGGACAGGGATATCAGCCCCAGCATTTT; D: TRBD1; size: -; J: TRBJ1-5; V: TRBV10-3
CDR3: CASSFRAGEFSEQYF; DNA: TGCGCCAGCAGCTTCCGAGCGGGAGAATTTAGCGAGCAGTACTTC; D: TRBD2; size: -; J: TRBJ2-7; V: TRBV5-1
CDR3: CASSLIGNQPQHF; DNA: TGTGCCAGCAGTTTAATAGGCAATCAGCCCCAGCATTTT; D: -; size: -; J: TRBJ1-5; V: TRBV28
CDR3: CSVSSGSYTYEQYF; DNA: TGCAGCGTTTCTAGCGGGAGTTACACCTACGAGCAGTACTTC; D: TRBD2; size: -; J: TRBJ2-7; V: TRBV29-1
CDR3: CASSQDFSAGEVGLFF; DNA: TGTGCCAGCAGCCAAGATTTTTCGGCGGGAGAAGTTGGGTTGTTCTTC; D: TRBD2; size: few; J: TRBJ2-1; V: TRBV4-2
CDR3: CASSEGQPTNEKLFF; DNA: TGCGCCAGCAGCGAGGGACAGCCAACTAATGAAAAACTGTTTTTT; D: TRBD1; size: -; J: TRBJ1-4; V: TRBV5-1
CDR3: CASRLASASSYNEQFF; DNA: TGTGCAAGTCGCTTGGCTAGCGCCAGCTCCTACAATGAGCAGTTCTTC; D: -; size: few; J: TRBJ2-1; V: TRBV12-2
CDR3: CASSLYREQPQHF; DNA: TGTGCCAGCAGCCTCTACAGGGAACAGCCCCAGCATTTT; D: -; size: -; J: TRBJ1-5; V: TRBV27
CDR3: CASSIHRNGEETQYF; DNA: TGTGCCAGCAGTATTCACAGGAACGGCGAAGAGACCCAGTACTTC; D: -; size: once; J: TRBJ2-5; V: TRBV27
CDR3: CASSLGGTGGAYEQYF; DNA: TGCGCCAGCAGCTTGGGTGGGACAGGGGGGGCCTACGAGCAGTACTTC; D: TRBD1; size: -; J: TRBJ2-7; V: TRBV5-1
CDR3: CASSLGASLASYEQYF; DNA: TGCGCCAGCAGCTTGGGAGCCTCGCTCGCCTCCTACGAGCAGTACTTC; D: -; size: -; J: TRBJ2-7; V: TRBV5-1
CDR3: CAISESAEQETQYF; DNA: TGTGCCATCAGTGAGTCGGCGGAACAAGAGACCCAGTACTTC; D: -; size: -; J: TRBJ2-5; V: TRBV10-3
CDR3: CASSLLAGETDTQYF; DNA: TGTGCCAGCAGCCTTTTAGCGGGAGAAACAGATACGCAGTATTTT; D: TRBD2; size: -; J: TRBJ2-3; V: TRBV7-3
CDR3: CASRDSKNIQYF; DNA: TGTGCCAGCCGGGACAGTAAAAACATTCAGTACTTC; D: TRBD1; size: -; J: TRBJ2-4; V: TRBV19
CDR3: CASSSRRIQETQYF; DNA: TGTGCCAGCAGCTCACGGAGGATTCAAGAGACCCAGTACTTC; D: -; size: -; J: TRBJ2-5; V: TRBV7-8
CDR3: CASSLRLAGGTQYF; DNA: TGTGCCAGCAGCTTAAGGCTAGCGGGAGGAACGCAGTACTTC; D: TRBD2; size: -; J: TRBJ2-7; V: TRBV7-9
CDR3: CASSGGSGRRFDEQFF; DNA: TGTGCCAGCAGCGGGGGTAGCGGGAGAAGGTTCGATGAGCAGTTCTTC; D: TRBD2; size: -; J: TRBJ2-1; V: TRBV5-4
CDR3: CASSDSLGQGSDTQYF; DNA: TGCGCCAGCAGTGATTCTTTGGGACAGGGGTCGGATACGCAGTATTTT; D: TRBD1; size: -; J: TRBJ2-3; V: TRBV10-1
CDR3: CASSLTGPQLFF; DNA: TGTGCCAGCAGCCTAACAGGCCCTCAACTGTTTTTT; D: -; size: -; J: TRBJ1-4; V: TRBV6-1
CDR3: CASSPPLARVYEQYF; DNA: TGTGCCAGCAGCCCCCCCTTAGCTAGAGTCTACGAGCAGTACTTC; D: -; size: -; J: TRBJ2-7; V: TRBV11-3
CDR3: CASRETGMGNQPQHF; DNA: TGTGCCAGCAGAGAGACAGGGATGGGCAATCAGCCCCAGCATTTT; D: TRBD1; size: once; J: TRBJ1-5; V: TRBV6-6
CDR3: CAWSPGRGIIKDSGANVLTF; DNA: TGTGCCTGGAGTCCGGGACGGGGGATAATCAAGGACTCTGGGGCCAACGTCCTGACTTTC; D: -; size: -; J: TRBJ2-6; V: TRBV30
CDR3: CASATLRQGINEQFF; DNA: TGTGCCAGCGCCACTTTGAGGCAGGGGATCAATGAGCAGTTCTTC; D: -; size: -; J: TRBJ2-1; V: TRBV5-4
CDR3: CASSLSVSGEGYTF; DNA: TGTGCCAGCAGTTTAAGTGTCTCTGGGGAGGGCTACACCTTC; D: -; size: -; J: TRBJ1-2; V: TRBV28
CDR3: CASSQRAGEETQYF; DNA: TGTGCCAGTAGCCAGAGGGCAGGCGAAGAGACCCAGTACTTC; D: -; size: -; J: TRBJ2-5; V: TRBV19
CDR3: CASSPPGRRDEQFF; DNA: TGTGCCAGCAGCCCCCCCGGCAGGCGGGATGAGCAGTTCTTC; D: -; size: -; J: TRBJ2-1; V: TRBV7-3
CDR3: CSVDGGSTEAFF; DNA: TGCAGCGTTGATGGGGGGAGCACTGAAGCTTTCTTT; D: -; size: -; J: TRBJ1-1; V: TRBV29-1
CDR3: CASSPDGGGADTQYF; DNA: TGTGCCAGCTCCCCCGACGGGGGAGGAGCAGATACGCAGTATTTT; D: -; size: -; J: TRBJ2-3; V: TRBV18
CDR3: CASSEGPPGTGAEQYF; DNA: TGTGCCAGCAGTGAAGGCCCCCCCGGGACAGGGGCCGAGCAGTACTTC; D: TRBD1; size: few; J: TRBJ2-7; V: TRBV6-1
CDR3: CASSLTGDTQYF; DNA: TGTGCCAGCAGTTTAACGGGAGATACGCAGTATTTT; D: -; size: -; J: TRBJ2-3; V: TRBV27
CDR3: CSVETNRETQYF; DNA: TGCAGCGTTGAAACTAACCGGGAGACCCAGTACTTC; D: -; size: -; J: TRBJ2-5; V: TRBV29-1
CDR3: CSVLSDRDEDTQYF; DNA: TGCAGCGTACTTAGCGACAGGGATGAAGATACGCAGTATTTT; D: TRBD1; size: -; J: TRBJ2-3; V: TRBV29-1